Each of the 30 T cell receptor beta chains below was sequenced from the same sample in a study of T cell repertoires in cytomegalovirus infection. Their recognized antigens are unknown. One entry per CDR3 protein, called by TCRdb with MiXCR from the reads. Of some 100,000 distinct CDR3 sequences listed, roughly 30% are singletons. This material consisted of CD8+ T cells from cultured PBMCs, taken from culture after CMV antigen stimulation. The receptors come from a human donor in good health (CMV status not recorded). Some clones in this sample may be carry-over from other donors' samples.

In this sample, this clonotype turned up many times. The V and J genes are TRBV20-1 and TRBJ2-5; 15 bases line up with TRBD2. V lost 5 bases and J lost 6; bases outside the gene matches: 10. CDR1 and CDR2 from the germline V gene are DFQATT and SNEGSKA (reference sequence). The CDR3 length is 16 residues. The CDR3 DNA is TGCAGTGCTCACGGACTAGCGGGGGGGGCTATGAAGACCCAGTACTTC. It specifies CSAHGLAGGAMKTQYF.

This clonotype occurred many times. This chain links TRBV7-3 with TRBJ2-3, with D possibly matching TRBD2 (7 bases). The germline gives CDR1 SGHTA, CDR2 FQGTGA. The CDR3 sequence is 18 residues long. Trimming pared 2 bases from V and 1 base from J, leaving 19 bases between. The CDR3 region has the DNA TGTGCCAGCAGCTTAGTGGGGGGGGTGGGGGCGGGCACAGATACGCAGTATTTT. It translates to CASSLVGGVGAGTDTQYF.

V and J are TRBV27 and TRBJ1-1; D is uncertain. Trimming left V 2 bases short and J 4 bases short, with 11 bases between. The length of the CDR3 is 14 residues. The germline CDR1 and CDR2 sequences are MNHEY and SMNVEV (reference sequence). CDR3 bases: TGTGCCAGCAGTTTAGGAGCGCGCCCCACTGAAGCTTTCTTT. The encoded protein is CASSLGARPTEAFF.

In DNA form, the CDR3 reads TGTGCCAGCAGCCGACAAATCTTCCAAGAGACCCAGTACTTC. It translates to CASSRQIFQETQYF. The chain combines TRBV14 with TRBJ2-5; D unclear. V lost 4 bases to trimming and J lost 1 base, with 10 bases between them. CDR1 is SGHDN, CDR2 FVKESK, per germline. This CDR3 spans 14 amino acids.

This clonotype was recorded a few times. This chain connects TRBV11-2 to TRBJ1-4; D not resolved. Trimming removed 3 bases from V and 5 bases from J, with 4 bases in between. Looked up from germline, CDR1 is SGHAT and CDR2 is FQNNGV. The CDR3 has 12 amino acids. Written as DNA, the CDR3 is TGTGCCAGCAGCTTCGGGAATGAAAAACTGTTTTTT. This codes for CASSFGNEKLFF.

The chain joins TRBV7-4 to TRBJ2-2; no clear D. V was cut by 4 bases and J by 6 bases, with 6 bases left in between. Germline V gene data show CDR1 as SGHVT and CDR2 as SQSDAQ. The CDR3 is 12 amino acids. This CDR3 reads CASSYGSGELFF. The CDR3 DNA is TGTGCCAGCAGCTATGGGTCCGGGGAGCTGTTTTTT.

Ten or more counts support this clonotype. This chain joins TRBV11-2 and TRBJ2-2; D call uncertain. Trimming took off 2 bases at V and 9 bases at J, with 10 bases between the two ends. Germline V CDR1 and CDR2: SGHAT, FQNNGV. The CDR3 runs to 13 residues. CDR3 amino acids: CASSLTHQRELFF. DNA for the CDR3: TGTGCCAGCAGCTTAACCCATCAGCGGGAGCTGTTTTTT.

This clonotype was observed a few times. The junction shows a germline mismatch at one end, possibly a read error. The chain carries TRBV12-3 or TRBV12-4 and TRBJ2-3; TRBD2 is a possible D gene (5 bases). This CDR3 is built from 13 residues. CDR3 region: CASSLAFTDTQYF. DNA for the CDR3: TGTGCCAGCAGTCTAGCCTTCACAGATACGCAGTATTTT.

The sample holds many counts of this clonotype. V is TRBV7-9 and J is TRBJ2-2, with 9 nucleotides matching TRBD2. Germline CDR1 and CDR2: SEHNR and FQNEAQ (reference sequence). The CDR3 extends over 16 amino acids. The V and J ends lost 5 bases and 1 base, in that order; junction bases with no gene match: 5. In DNA, the CDR3 is TGTGCCAGCAGCCCCCTGACTAGCGGGAACACCGGGGAGCTGTTTTTT. It codes for CASSPLTSGNTGELFF.

The genes are TRBV29-1 and TRBJ2-1, with 10 positions matching TRBD2. J gave up 3 bases and V 2 bases, and 10 bases lay outside the gene matches. CDR3 length: 17 residues. The germline gives CDR1 SQVTM, CDR2 ANQGSEA. In DNA, the CDR3 is TGCAGCGTTGAAAGGGGGGCTAGCGGGGGTTTCTACAATGAGCAGTTCTTC. It encodes CSVERGASGGFYNEQFF.

This clonotype was picked up a small number of times. The chain links TRBV24-1 to TRBJ1-2; the D gene is possibly TRBD1 (6 bases). Germline V gene lookup returns CDR1 KGHDR and CDR2 SFDVKD. Deletions cut 2 bases from V and 4 bases from J, with 13 bases between. This CDR3 is 15 amino acids long. CDR3 coding DNA: TGTGCCACCAGTGATTCTTCAGGGGCCTTCTATGGCTACACCTTC. It codes for CATSDSSGAFYGYTF.

The rearrangement links TRBV27 to TRBJ2-3; D uncertain. Germline assignment: CDR1 MNHEY and CDR2 SMNVEV (reference sequence). The CDR3 totals 13 residues. DNA for the CDR3: TGTGCAGATGCCCCCGAATTCCCAGATACGCAGTATTTT. This sequence encodes CADAPEFPDTQYF.

This clonotype was seen a few times. V gene TRBV11-1 combines with J gene TRBJ2-1; D call uncertain. The V end was cut by 1 base, the J end by 8 bases, with 6 bases between. The length of the CDR3 is 12 residues. Germline loops: CDR1 SGHAT, CDR2 FQDESV (reference sequence). Here the CDR3 DNA reads TGTGCCAGCAGCTTAGGGACGGATGAGCAGTTCTTC. It yields the protein CASSLGTDEQFF.

The chain uses TRBV4-1 and TRBJ2-3; a possible D gene is TRBD1 (5 bases). The ends were cut back, 0 bases at V and 0 bases at J, with 7 bases in the middle. Germline assignment: CDR1 MGHRA and CDR2 YSYEKL. CDR3 size: 15 residues. As DNA, the CDR3 is TGCGCCAGCAGCCAAGAAGACAGAAGCACAGATACGCAGTATTTT. Translating it yields CASSQEDRSTDTQYF.

The V and J genes are TRBV19 and TRBJ2-2; TRBD2 agrees at 11 bases. Germline lookup yields CDR1 LNHDA and CDR2 SQIVND (reference sequence). CDR3 size: 15 residues. J lost 4 bases, V lost 7 bases, and 5 bases had no gene match. CDR3 DNA sequence: TGTGCCAGTACTACTAGCGGGGGAGGCACCGGGGAGCTGTTTTTT. Residues: CASTTSGGGTGELFF.

This chain uses TRBV7-2 with TRBJ1-5, with D tentatively TRBD1 (5 bases). Germline CDR1 is SGHTA and CDR2 is FQGNSA. There are 17 residues in the CDR3. Between the trimmed V and J ends, which lost 5 bases and 5 bases, there was a span of 22 bases. CDR3 sequence reads: CASSPASGGLGYQPQHF. CDR3 coding DNA: TGTGCCAGCAGCCCTGCCTCCGGGGGATTAGGTTATCAGCCCCAGCATTTT.

This clonotype was counted ten times or more. CDR3 protein: CASSASLSSYNSPLHF. CDR3 in DNA: TGTGCCAGCAGCGCATCCTTGAGCTCCTATAATTCACCCCTCCACTTT. V and J are TRBV7-8 and TRBJ1-6, with D unresolved. The CDR3 is 16 amino acids. V was cut by 5 bases and J by 0 bases, with 11 bases left in between. Per the germline V gene, CDR1 is SGHVS and CDR2 is FQNEAQ.

The rearrangement links TRBV12-3 or TRBV12-4 to TRBJ1-1, with D perhaps TRBD1 (5 bases). This CDR3 has 12 residues. V lost 4 bases and J 8 bases, leaving 11 bases between the germline ends. CDR3 nucleotide sequence: TGTGCCAGCAGTTATGAACAGGAAGAAGCTTTCTTT. Amino acids: CASSYEQEEAFF.

The table lists this clonotype with many counts. The chain employs TRBV7-8 and TRBJ2-1; D assignment may be TRBD1 or TRBD2 (6 bases each). The germline V and J ends were trimmed by 8 bases and 0 bases, with 20 bases remaining between them. This CDR3 is 17 amino acids long. Germline values: CDR1 SGHVS, CDR2 FQNEAQ. The CDR3 is CASLEVRGALSYNEQFF. DNA for the CDR3: TGTGCCAGCCTCGAGGTTAGGGGGGCTCTCTCCTACAATGAGCAGTTCTTC. The full variable domain, rest sourced from reference TRBV7-8 and TRBJ2-1, is GAGVSQSPRYKVAKRGQDVALRCDPISGHVSLFWYQQALGQGPEFLTYFQNEAQLDKSGLPSDRFFAERPEGSVSTLKIQRTQQEDSAVYLCASLEVRGALSYNEQFFGPGTRLTVL.

The chain joins TRBV27 to TRBJ1-2, with 8 positions matching TRBD1. Germline CDR1 and CDR2: MNHEY and SMNVEV (reference sequence). V lost 5 bases, J lost 1 base, and 6 bases stayed unmatched. The CDR3 contains 15 residues. The CDR3 region has the DNA TGTGCCAGCAGTGAAGACAGGGGATTTAACTATGGCTACACCTTC. This encodes CASSEDRGFNYGYTF.

This clonotype was observed many times. This chain joins TRBV7-6 and TRBJ1-4, with D tentatively TRBD1 (5 bases). CDR1 is SGHVS, CDR2 FNYEAQ, per germline. V was shortened by 5 bases and J by 8 bases, with 21 bases between the two germline ends. The CDR3 extends over 16 amino acids. CDR3 DNA: TGTGCCAGCAGCCCATCTACCACGGCAGGGAGGGAAAAACTGTTTTTT. Translation gives CASSPSTTAGREKLFF.

The V gene is TRBV7-9, the J gene TRBJ1-2; no definite D call. Trimming took off 1 base at V and 3 bases at J, with 9 bases between the two ends. The germline gives CDR1 SEHNR, CDR2 FQNEAQ (reference sequence). The CDR3 spans 14 residues. CDR3 residues: CASSLVAGDYGYTF. DNA of the CDR3: TGTGCCAGCAGCTTAGTGGCAGGCGACTATGGCTACACCTTC.

A single count supports this clonotype. A much larger clone differs by one base, so this may be a read error. This chain links TRBV7-6 with TRBJ2-5; TRBD2 matches at 12 bases. CDR1 SGHVS and CDR2 FNYEAQ come from the germline V gene. CDR3 length equals 17 residues. Here the CDR3 DNA reads TGTGCCAGCAGCTTAACTAGCGGGGGGCCCCTCCCGGAGACCCAGGACTTC. It codes for CASSLTSGGPLPETQDF. The full variable domain, rest sourced from reference TRBV7-6 and TRBJ2-5, is GAGVSQSPRYKVTKRGQDVALRCDPISGHVSLYWYRQALGQGPEFLTYFNYEAQQDKSGLPNDRFSAERPEGSISTLTIQRTEQRDSAMYRCASSLTSGGPLPETQDFGPGTRLLVL.

The V call is TRBV9, the J call TRBJ2-1; 8 bases are a match to TRBD2. Germline values: CDR1 SGDLS, CDR2 YYNGEE. This CDR3 contains 14 residues. With 1 base clipped from V and 10 bases from J, the junction kept 7 bases outside the gene matches. Here the CDR3 reads CASSVSGGAWEQFF. Written as DNA, the CDR3 is TGTGCCAGCAGCGTATCCGGGGGGGCCTGGGAGCAGTTCTTC.

Turning to this clonotype: One end of the junction does not line up with germline, which may come from a read error. The chain has TRBV12-3 or TRBV12-4 and TRBJ2-1; D may match TRBD1 or TRBD2 (6 bases each). The CDR3 runs to 15 residues. CDR3 sequence reads: CASSLRGQLDNERFF. The CDR3 DNA follows: TGTGCCAGCAGTTTACGGGGGCAACTCGACAATGAGCGGTTCTTC.

The chain employs TRBV2 and TRBJ1-2, with no clear D. This CDR3 is built from 13 residues. Trimming removed 10 bases from V and 5 bases from J, with 17 bases in between. Germline V gene data show CDR1 as SNHLY and CDR2 as FYNNEI. In nucleotides, the CDR3 is TGTGCCAAGTCTAGGGCAGCGGATTATGGCTACACCTTC. Residues: CAKSRAADYGYTF.

The chain is built from TRBV7-9 and TRBJ1-4; 7 positions match TRBD1. CDR1 SEHNR and CDR2 FQNEAQ come from the germline V gene (reference sequence). The CDR3 contains 13 residues. J was trimmed by 8 bases and V by 8 bases; bases with no gene match: 8. CDR3 sequence reads: CASQLSGGEKLFF. CDR3 nucleotides: TGTGCCAGCCAGCTTTCAGGGGGAGAAAAACTGTTTTTT. Together with reference TRBV7-9 and TRBJ1-4, the CDR3 gives the full variable domain: DTGVSQNPRHKITKRGQNVTFRCDPISEHNRLYWYRQTLGQGPEFLTYFQNEAQLEKSRLLSDRFSAERPKGSFSTLEIQRTEQGDSAMYLCASQLSGGEKLFFGSGTQLSVL.

This clonotype has just a few counts. The chain uses TRBV6-5 and TRBJ1-5, with unresolved D. Looked up from germline, CDR1 is MNHEY and CDR2 is SVGAGI. Trimming took 6 bases from V and 0 from J, leaving 6 bases between them. This CDR3 is built from 13 residues. The CDR3 protein is CASRGYSNQPQHF. For the CDR3, the DNA is TGTGCCAGCAGGGGGTATAGCAATCAGCCCCAGCATTTT.

This clonotype has only a few counts. J is TRBJ1-1 and V is TRBV11-2, with TRBD1 matching 11 bases. This CDR3 contains 21 residues. From germline, CDR1 is SGHAT and CDR2 FQNNGV. V shed 1 base and J 1 base; nucleotides not matched to a gene: 17. The CDR3 region is CASSLVWGTGGNFRGNTEAFF. Written as DNA, the CDR3 is TGTGCCAGCAGCTTAGTTTGGGGGACAGGGGGGAACTTCAGGGGGAACACTGAAGCTTTCTTT.

This clonotype was seen more than once but under ten times. The chain couples TRBV3-1 to TRBJ1-4, with a weak D call TRBD1 (5 bases). Looked up from germline, CDR1 is LGHDT and CDR2 is YNNKEL (reference sequence). The CDR3 loop spans 17 amino acids. Between the trimmed V and J ends, which lost 2 bases and 0 bases, there was a span of 13 bases. In DNA, the CDR3 is TGTGCCAGCAGCCAACAAGGGGCCCTAGCAACTAATGAAAAACTGTTTTTT. Translated: CASSQQGALATNEKLFF. The full variable domain, its missing parts supplied by reference TRBV3-1 and TRBJ1-4, is DTAVSQTPKYLVTQMGNDKSIKCEQNLGHDTMYWYKQDSKKFLKIMFSYNNKELIINETVPNRFSPKSPDKAHLNLHINSLELGDSAVYFCASSQQGALATNEKLFFGSGTQLSVL.